A selection of T cell receptor beta chains follows, all from one sample in a study of cytomegalovirus exposure and HLA in healthy donors. Clones were sequenced by immunoSEQ multiplex PCR, and TCRdb holds only the in-frame ones, with some missing. The data show 110,000 or so clones, roughly 72% seen once. Sequencing was performed on PBMCs. These receptors were collected from a woman in her thirties or forties in good health and CMV-seropositive. Each CDR3 is given with its conserved first and last residue. The D gene is left open where the match is weak. Part of the rows lack a size; the others show once, few, many or a class for expanded clones.

size	J	D	V	DNA	CDR3
few	TRBJ2-7	NA	TRBV6-6	TGTGCCAGCAGTTTTCTTACAGTGACCTACGAGCAGTACTTC	CASSFLTVTYEQYF
NA	TRBJ2-3	NA	TRBV27	TGTGCCAGCCGCCGCCTAGGGGGCACAGATACGCAGTATTTT	CASRRLGGTDTQYF
few	TRBJ2-3	TRBD2	TRBV2	TGTGCCAGCAGTGTCCGGACTAGCGTAGATACGCAGTATTTT	CASSVRTSVDTQYF
few	TRBJ2-7	TRBD2	TRBV5-1	TGCGCCAGCAGCGGGGACGGACTAGCGGGGCACTACGAGCAGTACTTC	CASSGDGLAGHYEQYF
NA	TRBJ1-3	TRBD1	TRBV13	TGTGCCAGCAGCCTTGATCAGGGGGCAAACACCATATATTTT	CASSLDQGANTIYF
NA	TRBJ2-5	TRBD2	TRBV7-8	TGTGCCAGCAGCTCACCCTTTACGGGGGGAGAAGAGACCCAGTACTTC	CASSSPFTGGEETQYF
NA	TRBJ2-1	NA	TRBV5-8	TGTGCCAGCAGCCCCGGACAAAAGTCACACAATGAGCAGTTCTTC	CASSPGQKSHNEQFF
NA	TRBJ1-5	NA	TRBV18	TGTGCCAGCTCACCCTCCGCGACAGCGAGCCAGCCCCAGCATTTT	CASSPSATASQPQHF
NA	TRBJ2-1	TRBD2	TRBV7-8	TGTGCCAGCAGCCTTACGGGGGGGTCCTACAATGAGCAGTTCTTC	CASSLTGGSYNEQFF
NA	TRBJ2-1	TRBD2	TRBV5-3	TGTGCCAGAAGCTTGTGCAGCGGGAGGCCCTCCTACTACAATGAGCAGTTCTTC	CARSLCSGRPSYYNEQFF
few	TRBJ2-5	TRBD2	TRBV7-9	TGTGCCAGCAGCTTCGGGGGGGGGCCAGAGACCCAGTACTTC	CASSFGGGPETQYF
NA	TRBJ2-1	TRBD1	TRBV7-9	TGTGCCAGCAGCCCCTACACCGGGACAGGATCATCCTACAATGAGCAGTTCTTC	CASSPYTGTGSSYNEQFF
NA	TRBJ2-7	NA	TRBV14	TGTGCCAGCAGCCAAGATCGGACGCGGTCAGGGGCCGAGCAGTACTTC	CASSQDRTRSGAEQYF
few	TRBJ2-1	NA	TRBV7-8	TGTGCCAGCAGCTTAGGGGGCGGGGCCTCCTACAATGAGCAGTTCTTC	CASSLGGGASYNEQFF
NA	TRBJ2-1	NA	TRBV2	TGTGCCAGCAGTGAAGAACGGGGACTCGGGCGTGAGCAGTTCTTC	CASSEERGLGREQFF
NA	TRBJ1-2	TRBD1	TRBV4-3	TGCGCCAGCAGCCAAGTAGGGACAGGGTCATATGGCTACACCTTC	CASSQVGTGSYGYTF
NA	TRBJ1-5	NA	TRBV7-9	TGTGCCAGCAGTCCGGACAATTATCAGCCCCAGCATTTT	CASSPDNYQPQHF
NA	TRBJ2-1	TRBD1	TRBV9	TGTGCCAGCAGCCTGAGTCCCCGGGACAGGAACTACAATGAGCAGTTCTTC	CASSLSPRDRNYNEQFF
NA	TRBJ1-2	NA	TRBV9	TGTGCCAGCAGCGAGCGCCTGGAGGGACTTGGCTACACCTTC	CASSERLEGLGYTF
NA	TRBJ1-2	TRBD1	TRBV9	TGTGCCAGCAGCGGCGGACAGGGGGCTCCCTATGGCTACACCTTC	CASSGGQGAPYGYTF
few	TRBJ1-2	TRBD1	TRBV5-6	TGTGCCAGCAGCTTGTTTGCAGGGGGTGGGGCCGGCTACACCTTC	CASSLFAGGGAGYTF
NA	TRBJ2-7	TRBD1	TRBV28	TGTGCCAGCAGTTCCGGGACAGGGGTGAATATGAACGAGCAGTACTTC	CASSSGTGVNMNEQYF
NA	TRBJ1-2	NA	TRBV6-5	TGTGCCAGCAGTAGCAGGGTTACCTATGGCTACACCTTC	CASSSRVTYGYTF
NA	TRBJ1-1	TRBD1	TRBV19	TGTGCCAGTAGTCCTACCCGATCGACAGGGGTGGACACTGAAGCTTTCTTT	CASSPTRSTGVDTEAFF
NA	TRBJ1-2	TRBD1	TRBV19	TGTGCCAGTAGTATAGTCTCGTCGGGACAGGTCGTCTACACCTTC	CASSIVSSGQVVYTF
NA	TRBJ2-7	TRBD1	TRBV5-6	TGTGCCAGCAGCTTGGTTGGGACAGGGACCTACGAGCAGTACTTC	CASSLVGTGTYEQYF
NA	TRBJ2-1	TRBD1	TRBV7-9	TGTGCCAGCAGCCCACGGGACAGGGGAAACTACAATGAGCAGTTCTTC	CASSPRDRGNYNEQFF
NA	TRBJ1-1	NA	TRBV6-1	TGTGCCAGCAGCGAAACAGGTGACACTGAAGCTTTCTTT	CASSETGDTEAFF
NA	TRBJ2-7	TRBD2	TRBV7-3	TGTGCCAGCAGCTCACTAGCGGGAGGCGAGCAGTACTTC	CASSSLAGGEQYF
NA	TRBJ2-3	NA	TRBV20-1	TGCAGTGCCAGACAGGCAGATACGCAGTATTTT	CSARQADTQYF
NA	TRBJ2-7	NA	TRBV2	TGTGCCAGCAGTGATTTCGGCTACGAGCAGTACTTC	CASSDFGYEQYF
once	TRBJ2-1	NA	TRBV7-2	TGTGCCAGCAGCTTAGTGTGGAGCTCCTACAATGAGCAGTTCTTC	CASSLVWSSYNEQFF
NA	TRBJ2-1	TRBD2	TRBV5-6	TGTGCCAGCAGCGGGGGTGGCGGGAGATCCGGGGCCTACAATGAGCAGTTCTTC	CASSGGGGRSGAYNEQFF
NA	TRBJ2-3	NA	TRBV7-9	TGTGCCAGCAGTTTTACCAGACTCCCGACAGTGAGGACAGATACGCAGTATTTT	CASSFTRLPTVRTDTQYF
NA	TRBJ1-1	TRBD1	TRBV27	TGTGCCAGCAGTTGGGGCAGGGGGCTGAGCACTGAAGCTTTCTTT	CASSWGRGLSTEAFF
NA	TRBJ2-5	NA	TRBV7-9	TGTTCCAGCAGCTTAGGGGCGACATTAGGACAAGAGACCCAGTACTTC	CSSSLGATLGQETQYF
NA	TRBJ1-2	TRBD1	TRBV19	TGTGCCAGTAGTATAGTCCCCGGACAGGACTATGGCTACACCTTC	CASSIVPGQDYGYTF
NA	TRBJ2-2	NA	TRBV4-1	TGCGCCAGCAGCCAAACGACAGTGAACACCGGGGAGCTGTTTTTT	CASSQTTVNTGELFF
few	TRBJ2-7	NA	TRBV2	TGTGCCAGCAGTGATGGCAGGGTCGAGCAGTACTTC	CASSDGRVEQYF
NA	TRBJ2-7	NA	TRBV4-2	TGTGCCAGCAGCTCGTTGGGGAGGCTAGAGGAAGCCTACGAGCAGTACTTC	CASSSLGRLEEAYEQYF
NA	TRBJ2-5	TRBD2	TRBV30	TGTGCCTGGAGTGTACAAGCGGGGGGGCGAGAGACCCAGTACTTC	CAWSVQAGGRETQYF
NA	TRBJ2-5	NA	TRBV2	TGTGCCAGCAGTCCCCGGCAAGAGACCCAGTACTTC	CASSPRQETQYF
NA	TRBJ1-1	NA	TRBV5-5	TGTGCCAGCAGTAGACCTAGGAGGGAGAACACTGAAGCTTTCTTT	CASSRPRRENTEAFF
NA	TRBJ2-1	TRBD2	TRBV27	TGTGCCAGCAGTCCCACGACTAGCGGGATTCCCTACAATGAGCAGTTCTTC	CASSPTTSGIPYNEQFF
NA	TRBJ1-1	NA	TRBV7-9	TGTGCCAGCAGCTTGGAGAACACCGAAGCTTTCTTT	CASSLENTEAFF
NA	TRBJ2-1	NA	TRBV7-9	TGTGCCAGCAGCTTAGCGGGGCTAGGGTACAATGAGCAGTTCTTC	CASSLAGLGYNEQFF
NA	TRBJ2-5	TRBD2	TRBV5-4	TGTGCCAGCGCCAGGACTAGCGGGGACCAAGAGACCCAGTACTTC	CASARTSGDQETQYF
NA	TRBJ1-2	NA	TRBV7-6	TGTGCCAGCAGCCTAGGATCAGGGGTGGGCTATGGCTACACCTTC	CASSLGSGVGYGYTF
NA	TRBJ1-2	TRBD1	TRBV6-1	TGTGCCATTGGGGACAGGCCCCGGGATGGCTACACCTTC	CAIGDRPRDGYTF
NA	TRBJ2-7	TRBD2	TRBV19	TGTGCCAGTAGTCGACTAGCGGGAGGCTACGAGCAGTACTTC	CASSRLAGGYEQYF
NA	TRBJ2-7	NA	TRBV6-6	TGTGCCAGCAGAGCTGGACAAGGACCCTACGAGCAGTACTTC	CASRAGQGPYEQYF
NA	TRBJ2-3	TRBD1	TRBV10-3	TGTGCCACCACCCCGCAGGGGGCCACAGATACGCAGTATTTT	CATTPQGATDTQYF
few	TRBJ1-1	TRBD1	TRBV9	TGTGCCAGCAGCGTAGACGGACAGGGTGTCAGAGCTTTCTTT	CASSVDGQGVRAFF
few	TRBJ1-4	NA	TRBV29-1	TGCAGCGTTAACCAGGGGTCTAATGAAAAACTGTTTTTT	CSVNQGSNEKLFF
NA	TRBJ1-2	NA	TRBV4-1	TGCGCCAGCAGCCCGTACTTTTCCGGGGAGGGCTACACCTTC	CASSPYFSGEGYTF
NA	TRBJ2-5	NA	TRBV4-1	TGCGCCAGCGGGGAAGGAGGGAGGCTACGAGAGACCCAGTACTTC	CASGEGGRLRETQYF
NA	TRBJ1-2	NA	TRBV6-6	TGTGCCAGCAAAGACCAGGGAATCGACTATGGCTACACCTTC	CASKDQGIDYGYTF
NA	TRBJ1-2	NA	TRBV29-1	TGCAGCGTTGCCAGGGCTAACTATGGCTACACCTTC	CSVARANYGYTF